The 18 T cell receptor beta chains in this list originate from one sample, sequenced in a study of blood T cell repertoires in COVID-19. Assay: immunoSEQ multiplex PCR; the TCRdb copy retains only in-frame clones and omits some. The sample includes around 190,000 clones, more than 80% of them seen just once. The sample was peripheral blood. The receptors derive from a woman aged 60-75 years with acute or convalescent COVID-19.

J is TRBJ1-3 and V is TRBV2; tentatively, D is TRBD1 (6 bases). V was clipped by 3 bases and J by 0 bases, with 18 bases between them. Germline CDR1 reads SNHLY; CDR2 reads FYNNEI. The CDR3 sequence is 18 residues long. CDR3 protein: CASSDAVGRGASGNTIYF. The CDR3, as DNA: TGTGCCAGCAGTGACGCGGTGGGCAGGGGCGCCTCTGGAAACACCATATATTTT. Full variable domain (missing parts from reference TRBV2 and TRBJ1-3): EPEVTQTPSHQVTQMGQEVILRCVPISNHLYFYWYRQILGQKVEFLVSFYNNEISEKSEIFDDQFSVERPDGSNFTLKIRSTKLEDSAMYFCASSDAVGRGASGNTIYFGEGSWLTVV.

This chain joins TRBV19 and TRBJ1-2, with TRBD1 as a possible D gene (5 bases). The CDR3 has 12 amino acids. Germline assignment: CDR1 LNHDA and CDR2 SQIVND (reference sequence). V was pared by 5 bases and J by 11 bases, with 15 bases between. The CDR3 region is CASSDRTTYYTF. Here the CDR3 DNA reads TGTGCCAGTAGTGATCGGACAACGTATTACACCTTC.

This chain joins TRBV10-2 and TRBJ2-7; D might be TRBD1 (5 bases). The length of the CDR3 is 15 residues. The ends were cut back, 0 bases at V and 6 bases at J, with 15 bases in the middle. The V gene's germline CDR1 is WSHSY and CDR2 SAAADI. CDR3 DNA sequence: TGCGCCAGCAGTGAGTCAAAGCCCCTTCAGGGCGAGCAGTACTTC. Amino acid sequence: CASSESKPLQGEQYF.

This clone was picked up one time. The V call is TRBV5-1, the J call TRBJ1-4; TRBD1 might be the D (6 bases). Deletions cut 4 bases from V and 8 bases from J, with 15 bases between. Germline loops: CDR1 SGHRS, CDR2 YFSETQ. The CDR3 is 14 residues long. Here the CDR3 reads CASSLRDMDEKLFF. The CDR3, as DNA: TGCGCCAGCAGCCTCCGGGACATGGACGAAAAACTGTTTTTT.

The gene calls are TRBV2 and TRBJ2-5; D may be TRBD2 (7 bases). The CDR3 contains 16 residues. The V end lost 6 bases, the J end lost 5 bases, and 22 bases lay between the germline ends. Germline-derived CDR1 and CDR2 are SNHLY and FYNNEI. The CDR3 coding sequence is TGTGCCAGCAGACGGGGGCGGGAGACGAGTAGGGAGACCCAGTACTTC. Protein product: CASRRGRETSRETQYF.

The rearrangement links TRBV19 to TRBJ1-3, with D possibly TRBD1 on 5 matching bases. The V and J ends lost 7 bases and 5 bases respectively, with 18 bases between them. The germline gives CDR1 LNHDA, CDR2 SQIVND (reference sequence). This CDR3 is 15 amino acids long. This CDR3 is CASTSVGGYRNTIYF. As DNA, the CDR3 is TGTGCCAGTACCTCAGTCGGGGGTTATAGAAACACCATATATTTT.

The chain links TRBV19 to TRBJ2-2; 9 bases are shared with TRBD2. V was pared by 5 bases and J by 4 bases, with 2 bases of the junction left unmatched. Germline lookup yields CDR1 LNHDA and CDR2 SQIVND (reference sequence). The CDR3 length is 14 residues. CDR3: CASSRRGGTGELFF. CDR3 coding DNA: TGTGCCAGTAGTCGGCGGGGGGGCACCGGGGAGCTGTTTTTT. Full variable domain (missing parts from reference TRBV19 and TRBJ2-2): DGGITQSPKYLFRKEGQNVTLSCEQNLNHDAMYWYRQDPGQGLRLIYYSQIVNDFQKGDIAEGYSVSREKKESFPLTVTSAQKNPTAFYLCASSRRGGTGELFFGEGSRLTVL.

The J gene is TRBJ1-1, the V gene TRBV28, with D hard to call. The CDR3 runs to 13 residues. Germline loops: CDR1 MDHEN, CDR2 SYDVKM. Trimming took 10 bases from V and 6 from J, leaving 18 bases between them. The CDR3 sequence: CATNLGRVAEAFF. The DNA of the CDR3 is TGTGCCACCAATCTAGGGAGAGTAGCTGAAGCTTTCTTT.

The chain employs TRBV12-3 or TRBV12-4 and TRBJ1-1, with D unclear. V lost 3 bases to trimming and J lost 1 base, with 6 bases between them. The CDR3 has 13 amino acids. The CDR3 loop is CASSFGSNTEAFF. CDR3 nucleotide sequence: TGTGCCAGCAGTTTCGGGTCGAACACTGAAGCTTTCTTT.

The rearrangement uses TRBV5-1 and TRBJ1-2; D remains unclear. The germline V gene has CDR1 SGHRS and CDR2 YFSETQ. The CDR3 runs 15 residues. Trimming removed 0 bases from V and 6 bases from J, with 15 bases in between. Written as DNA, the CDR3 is TGCGCCAGCAGCTTGGCCCCACCCAAACAAAATGGCTACACCTTC. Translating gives CASSLAPPKQNGYTF.

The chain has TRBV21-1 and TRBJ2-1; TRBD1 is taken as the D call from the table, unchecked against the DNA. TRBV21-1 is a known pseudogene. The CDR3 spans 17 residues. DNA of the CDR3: TGTGCCAGCAGCAAAGGGACAGGCGACAGACCCTACAATGAGCAGTTCTTC. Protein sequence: CASSKGTGDRPYNEQFF.

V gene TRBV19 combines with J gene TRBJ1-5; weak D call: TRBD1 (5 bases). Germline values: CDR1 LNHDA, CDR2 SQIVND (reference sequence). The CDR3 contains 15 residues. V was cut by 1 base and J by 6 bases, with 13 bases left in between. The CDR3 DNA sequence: TGTGCCAGTAGTATAGGCACGTTCGGGGGTCAGCCCCAGCATTTT. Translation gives CASSIGTFGGQPQHF. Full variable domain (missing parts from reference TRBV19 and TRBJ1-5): DGGITQSPKYLFRKEGQNVTLSCEQNLNHDAMYWYRQDPGQGLRLIYYSQIVNDFQKGDIAEGYSVSREKKESFPLTVTSAQKNPTAFYLCASSIGTFGGQPQHFGDGTRLSIL.

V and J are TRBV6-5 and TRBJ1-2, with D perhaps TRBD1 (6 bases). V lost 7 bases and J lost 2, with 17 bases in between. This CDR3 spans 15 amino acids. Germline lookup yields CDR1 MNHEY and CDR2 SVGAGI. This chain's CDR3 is CASTAGETGNYGYTF. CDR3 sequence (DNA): TGTGCCAGCACAGCGGGGGAAACAGGGAACTATGGCTACACCTTC.

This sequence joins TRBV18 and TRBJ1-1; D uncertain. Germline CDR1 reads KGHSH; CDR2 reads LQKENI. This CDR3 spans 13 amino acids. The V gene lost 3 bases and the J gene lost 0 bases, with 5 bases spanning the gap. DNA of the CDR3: TGTGCCAGCTCACCCCCAGTGAACACTGAAGCTTTCTTT. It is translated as CASSPPVNTEAFF.

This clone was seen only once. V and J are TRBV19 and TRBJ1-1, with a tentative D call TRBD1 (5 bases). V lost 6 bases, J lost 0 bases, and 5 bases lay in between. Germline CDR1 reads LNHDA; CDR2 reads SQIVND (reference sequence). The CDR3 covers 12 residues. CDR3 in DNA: TGTGCCAGTAGGACAGTGAACACTGAAGCTTTCTTT. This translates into CASRTVNTEAFF.

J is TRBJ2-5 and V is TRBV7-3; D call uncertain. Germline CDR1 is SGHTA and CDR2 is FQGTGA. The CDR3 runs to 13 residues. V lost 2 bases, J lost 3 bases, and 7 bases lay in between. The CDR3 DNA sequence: TGTGCCAGCAGCTTAGGCCCTGAAGAGACCCAGTACTTC. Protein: CASSLGPEETQYF.

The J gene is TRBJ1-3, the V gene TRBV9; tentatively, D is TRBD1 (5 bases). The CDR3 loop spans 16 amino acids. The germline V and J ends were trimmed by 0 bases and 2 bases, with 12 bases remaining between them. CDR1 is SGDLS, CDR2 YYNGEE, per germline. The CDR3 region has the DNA TGTGCCAGCAGCGTAGTTCCGGGGGGGACTGGAAACACCATATATTTT. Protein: CASSVVPGGTGNTIYF.

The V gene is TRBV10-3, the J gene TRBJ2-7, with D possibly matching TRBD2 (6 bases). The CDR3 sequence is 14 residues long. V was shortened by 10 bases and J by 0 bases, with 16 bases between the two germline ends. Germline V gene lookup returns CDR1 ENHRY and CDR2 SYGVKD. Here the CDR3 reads CATGGVAASYEQYF. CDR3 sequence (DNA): TGTGCCACCGGAGGAGTAGCGGCCTCCTACGAGCAGTACTTC.